The source of this TCR beta chain is a study of T cells in Graves' hyperthyroidism and ophthalmopathy (dated by TCRdb to between 2018 and 2020). About the study as a whole: Peripheral blood samples were taken at initial diagnosis, before any treatment was given. A discovery cohort of approximately 100 patients, 43 with Graves' ophthalmopathy and about 58 with stable Graves' hyperthyroidism, was used to find distinguishing TCR V-J signatures. An independent validation cohort of around 19 hyperthyroidism patients and about 16 patients who later progressed to ophthalmopathy tested prospective prediction of ophthalmopathy. For training and testing, the 100 or so patients in the discovery cohort were randomly divided in a 7:3 ratio. Thyroid tissue and blood T-cell repertoires from roughly six Graves' hyperthyroidism patients were also compared in the study. After blood sampling, hyperthyroidism patients were treated with methimazole at a starting dose of 30 mg daily, and ophthalmopathy patients were treated with high-dose intravenous methylprednisolone. The paper reports TCR Vbeta CDR3 sequencing of roughly 140 peripheral blood samples: 40 to 45 ophthalmopathy, about 75 hyperthyroidism and roughly 17 progressor patients. The full study reports these points: During validation, the model predicted progression to ophthalmopathy a median of about 5.9 months ahead of onset, with almost 71% sensitivity and around 72% specificity. Most expanded thyroid clonotypes (frequency above 0.001) were also detected in blood, suggesting blood repertoires may reflect thyroid immune responses. Sample size was not statistically predetermined, and investigators were not blinded to group allocation. In cross-validation, a model built on a 13 V-J signature told ophthalmopathy apart from stable hyperthyroidism with approximately 90% sensitivity and around 83% specificity, and in testing the same model reached 80%/75%.

The TCR beta CDR3 regions were amplified from the RNA transcripts. The first round of RT-PCR for the TCR CDR3 was performed with the HTBI primer set and the Qiagen OneStep RT-PCR kit. The libraries were constructed in a second round of multiplex PCR and then size-selected and purified. The libraries were sequenced on an Illumina HiSeq2000 using paired-end 100 bp reads. The authors processed their data as follows. SOAPnuke was used to process the raw data, removing reads that contained adapters or uncalled bases, had a mean Phred below 15, or lacked an exact match to the constant primer or identifier. COPE v1.2.5 was used to merge high-quality paired reads, and clonotypes were defined as unique nucleotide sequences. MiTCR v1.1 was used to align the clonotypes against IMGT TRBV, TRBD and TRBJ reference segments. Only V-J combinations with frequency above 0.0001, covering about 99% of repertoires, were analysed. The TCS score was defined as F50 (clonal expansion) divided by E x V (chaos), with BLOSUM62-based TCRdist calculated between CDR3 peptides within each V-J. Welch's t-statistics and random forest reduced roughly 500 V-J features to 13, which were used in a naive Bayes classifier (R e1071). TCRdb reprocessed the public reads (quality trimming at Q25 with fastp, clone calling with MiXCR) and kept in-frame beta chains. Each record represents a unique CDR3 protein, reported with the most common genes and DNA among its rows. The V and J calls were determined by TCRdb, not by the authors. The sample yields about 620,000 distinct CDR3 sequences; roughly 17% were counted once. The top ten clonotypes cover around 4% of the sample.

Stable Graves' hyperthyroidism was defined as the absence of progression to ophthalmopathy over 18 months of follow-up. The hyperthyroidism patients were between 18 and 65 years old and newly diagnosed, with a disease duration of less than 2 months. The study excluded patients with uncontrolled infections, other autoimmune diseases, pregnancy or lactation. Diagnoses were established on the basis of clinical symptoms, serum thyroxine and TRAb, thyroid ultrasound, and orbital computed tomography. PBMCs were isolated from about 10 ml of fresh peripheral blood by Ficoll-Paque density gradient centrifugation. Total RNA was extracted using Trizol reagent, and RNA quality was assessed on an Agilent 2100 Bioanalyzer. The CDR3 sequence holds 11 residues, the cysteine and phenylalanine included. Just the 33-base CDR3 DNA is kept, in frame starting at base 1. From a lookup of the germline V gene (reference sequence), CDR1 and CDR2 are GTSNPN and SVGIG. V and J are truncated by 5 bases and 8 bases respectively, leaving an intervening sequence of 12 bases.

This clonotype was seen a handful of times. The antigen this receptor binds is unknown. Base qualities were left out, and no much larger clone turns up one base away. What was sequenced was blood. The chain is encoded by TRBV30 joined to TRBJ1-1; TRBD1 is perhaps the D gene, given 6 matching bases. The sequence was collected from a woman aged 25 to 39 with Graves' hyperthyroidism. The CDR3 corresponds to CAWGGAGEAFF. The DNA is as follows: TGTGCCTGGGGGGGGGCCGGCGAAGCTTTCTTT.